At least ten counts were recorded for the clone carrying this TCR beta chain. The antigen is undetermined. Building the TCR beta libraries relied on iRepertoire HTBI primers, and CDR3 regions underwent Arm-PCR. TCRdb analysed the multiplex PCR reads with MiXCR anew, one entry per CDR3 protein. The sample records about 220,000 distinct CDR3 sequences, roughly 19% being singletons. The data were obtained in a study of regulatory T cells in long-lasting Graves disease. Regarding the study as a whole: Authors noted too few samples as a limitation. Patients with persistent Graves' had lower TCR diversity than newly diagnosed patients.

Looked up from germline, CDR1 is SNHLY and CDR2 is FYNNEI. This CDR3 has 15 residues. V gave up 0 bases and J gave up 1 base; unmatched junction bases: 1. Time point indicated: newly diagnosed GD, antithyroid drugs for less than 3 months. Extracted RNA from PBMCs served as the source of the TCR library. The sample was also linked to a second study, of T cells in Graves' hyperthyroidism and ophthalmopathy.

The chain recombines TRBV2 with TRBJ2-5; 8 bases align to TRBD1. This TCR derives from a woman aged 25 to 39 with Graves disease. The specimen comprised peripheral blood mononuclear cells (PBMCs), sampled at new diagnosis, from a patient treated with antithyroid drugs. In nucleotides, the CDR3 is TGTGCCAGCAGTGAAGCCACAGGGGGCCAAGAGACCCAGTACTTC. This sequence encodes CASSEATGGQETQYF.